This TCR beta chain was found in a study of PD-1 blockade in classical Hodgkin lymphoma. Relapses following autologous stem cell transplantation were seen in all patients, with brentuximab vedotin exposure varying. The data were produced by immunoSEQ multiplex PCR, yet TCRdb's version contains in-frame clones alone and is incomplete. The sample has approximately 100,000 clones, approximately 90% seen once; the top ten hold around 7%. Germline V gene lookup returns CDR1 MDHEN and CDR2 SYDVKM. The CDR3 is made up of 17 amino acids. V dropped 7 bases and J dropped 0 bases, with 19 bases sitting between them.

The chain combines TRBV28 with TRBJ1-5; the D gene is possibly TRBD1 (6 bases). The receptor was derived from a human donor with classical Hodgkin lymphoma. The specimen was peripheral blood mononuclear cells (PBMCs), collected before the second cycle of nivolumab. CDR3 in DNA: TGTGCCAGCATCTCCTACCGGGACACATATAGCAATCAGCCCCAGCATTTT. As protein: CASISYRDTYSNQPQHF.